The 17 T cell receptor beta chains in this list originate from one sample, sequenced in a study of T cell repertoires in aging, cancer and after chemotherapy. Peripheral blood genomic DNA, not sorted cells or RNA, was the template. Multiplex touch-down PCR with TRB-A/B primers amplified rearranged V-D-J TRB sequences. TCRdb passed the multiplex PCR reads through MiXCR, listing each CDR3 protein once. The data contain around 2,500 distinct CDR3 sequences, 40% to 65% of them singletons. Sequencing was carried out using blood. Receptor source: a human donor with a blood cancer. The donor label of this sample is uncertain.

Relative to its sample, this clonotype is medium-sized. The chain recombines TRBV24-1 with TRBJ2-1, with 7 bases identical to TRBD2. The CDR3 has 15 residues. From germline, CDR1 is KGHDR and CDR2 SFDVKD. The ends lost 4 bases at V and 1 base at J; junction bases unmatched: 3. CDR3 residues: CATSEGGGSYNEQFF. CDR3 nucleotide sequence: TGTGCCACCAGTGAGGGGGGAGGGTCCTACAATGAGCAGTTCTTC.

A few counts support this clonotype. The CDR3 nucleotides are TGTGCCAGCAGTTTGGGCGGTAGCGGGACCTCTGGGGCCAACGTCCTGACTTTC. It translates to CASSLGGSGTSGANVLTF. V gene TRBV12-3 or TRBV12-4 combines with J gene TRBJ2-6, with TRBD2 identical over 8 bases. J gave up 0 bases and V 3 bases, and 7 bases lay outside the gene matches. The CDR3 contains 18 residues.

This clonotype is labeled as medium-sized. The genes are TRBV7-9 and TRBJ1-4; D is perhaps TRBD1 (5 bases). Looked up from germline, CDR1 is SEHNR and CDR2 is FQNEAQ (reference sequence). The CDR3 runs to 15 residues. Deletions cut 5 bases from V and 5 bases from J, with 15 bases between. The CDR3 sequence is CASSASGDGNEKLFF. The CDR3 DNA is TGTGCCAGCAGCGCCTCGGGGGACGGGAATGAAAAACTGTTTTTT.

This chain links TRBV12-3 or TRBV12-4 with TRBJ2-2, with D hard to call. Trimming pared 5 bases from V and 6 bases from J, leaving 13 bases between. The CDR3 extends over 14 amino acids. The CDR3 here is CASSGVGKAGELFF. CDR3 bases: TGTGCCAGCAGTGGGGTGGGGAAGGCCGGGGAGCTGTTTTTT.

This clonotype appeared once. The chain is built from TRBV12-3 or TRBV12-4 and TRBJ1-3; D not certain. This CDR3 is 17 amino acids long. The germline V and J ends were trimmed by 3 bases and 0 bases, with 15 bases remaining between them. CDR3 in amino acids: CASSFDPLAISGNTIYF. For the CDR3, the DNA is TGTGCCAGCAGTTTCGACCCTTTGGCCATCTCTGGAAACACCATATATTTT.

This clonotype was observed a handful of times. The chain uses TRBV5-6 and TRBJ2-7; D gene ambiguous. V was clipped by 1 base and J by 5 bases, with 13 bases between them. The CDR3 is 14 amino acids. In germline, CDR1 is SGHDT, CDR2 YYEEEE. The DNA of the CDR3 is TGTGCCAGCAGCTTGAGGAGTAGCCTGAACGAGCAGTACTTC. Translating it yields CASSLRSSLNEQYF.

The CDR3: CASSVGTGGGRDYGYTF. CDR3 nucleotide sequence: TGTGCCAGCAGTGTTGGGACAGGGGGCGGGAGGGACTATGGCTACACCTTC. This sequence joins TRBV6-6 and TRBJ1-2; 12 positions agree with TRBD1. The CDR3 spans 17 residues. Germline V gene lookup returns CDR1 MNHNY and CDR2 SVGAGI (reference sequence). With V trimmed by 5 bases and J by 3 bases, 10 bases remained unmatched.

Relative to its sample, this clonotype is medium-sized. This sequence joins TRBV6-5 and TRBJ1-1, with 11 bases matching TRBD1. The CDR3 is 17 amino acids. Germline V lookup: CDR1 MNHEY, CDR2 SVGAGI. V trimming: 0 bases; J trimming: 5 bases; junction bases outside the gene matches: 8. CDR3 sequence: CASSYSGTGGRRTEAFF. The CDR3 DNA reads TGTGCCAGCAGTTACTCGGGGACAGGGGGAAGAAGAACTGAAGCTTTCTTT.

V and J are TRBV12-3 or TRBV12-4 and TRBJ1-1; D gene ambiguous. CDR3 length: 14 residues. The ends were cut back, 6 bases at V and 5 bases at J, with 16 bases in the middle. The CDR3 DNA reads TGTGCCAGCAGCCCCCGACCTGAGAGGACTGAAGCTTTCTTT. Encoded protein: CASSPRPERTEAFF.

CDR3 amino acids: CASSLRTASYNEQFF. CDR3 bases: TGTGCCAGCAGCCTCAGGACAGCTTCCTACAATGAGCAGTTCTTC. The J gene is TRBJ2-1, the V gene TRBV11-3; a weak D match, TRBD1 (6 bases). The CDR3 loop spans 15 amino acids. The V end was cut by 5 bases, the J end by 1 base, with 12 bases between. From germline, CDR1 is SGHNT and CDR2 YENEEA.

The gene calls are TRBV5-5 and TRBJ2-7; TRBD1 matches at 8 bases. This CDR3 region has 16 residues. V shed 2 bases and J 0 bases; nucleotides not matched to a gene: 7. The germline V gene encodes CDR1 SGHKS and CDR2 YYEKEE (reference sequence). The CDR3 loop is CASSFEWTGISYEQYF. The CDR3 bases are TGTGCCAGCAGCTTCGAGTGGACAGGGATCTCCTACGAGCAGTACTTC.

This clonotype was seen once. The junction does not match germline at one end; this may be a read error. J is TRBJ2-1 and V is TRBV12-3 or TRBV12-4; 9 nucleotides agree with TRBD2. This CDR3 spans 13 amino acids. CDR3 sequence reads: CASSLAGHNEQFF. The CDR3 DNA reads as TGTGCCAGCAGTCTAGCGGGGCACAATGAGCAGTTCTTC.

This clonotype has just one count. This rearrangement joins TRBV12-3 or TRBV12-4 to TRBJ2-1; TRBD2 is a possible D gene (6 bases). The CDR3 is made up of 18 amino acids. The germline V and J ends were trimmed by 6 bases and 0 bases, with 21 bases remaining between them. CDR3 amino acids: CASSSPYLRGFSYNEQFF. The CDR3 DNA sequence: TGTGCCAGCAGCTCCCCCTATCTGCGGGGCTTCTCCTACAATGAGCAGTTCTTC.

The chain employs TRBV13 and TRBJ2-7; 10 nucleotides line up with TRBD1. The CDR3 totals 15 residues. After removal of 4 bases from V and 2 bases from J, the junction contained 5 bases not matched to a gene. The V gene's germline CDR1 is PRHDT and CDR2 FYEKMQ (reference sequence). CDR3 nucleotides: TGTGCCAGCAGCTCCTCCGGACAGGGGGCCTACGAGCAGTACTTC. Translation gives CASSSSGQGAYEQYF.

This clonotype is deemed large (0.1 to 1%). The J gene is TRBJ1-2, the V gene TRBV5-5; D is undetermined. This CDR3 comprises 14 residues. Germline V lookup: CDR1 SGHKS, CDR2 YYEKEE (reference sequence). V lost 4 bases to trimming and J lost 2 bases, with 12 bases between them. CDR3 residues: CASSASLSNYGYTF. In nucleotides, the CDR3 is TGTGCCAGCAGCGCTAGCCTCTCGAACTATGGCTACACCTTC.

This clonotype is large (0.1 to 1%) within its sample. CDR3 loop: CATSREQDRRYGYTF. The DNA for the CDR3 is TGTGCCACCAGCAGAGAACAGGACCGGAGATATGGCTACACCTTC. The genes are TRBV15 and TRBJ1-2; D is perhaps TRBD1 (5 bases). Trimming left V 0 bases short and J 5 bases short, with 13 bases between. The CDR3 totals 15 residues. Germline V CDR1 and CDR2: LNHNV, YYDKDF (reference sequence).

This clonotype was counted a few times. CDR3 coding DNA: TGTGCCAGCAGCCGTAGCGGGGGGTCCTACAATGAGCAGTTCTTC. Protein: CASSRSGGSYNEQFF. This chain joins TRBV7-9 and TRBJ2-1; TRBD2 matches 10 bases. The CDR3 runs to 15 residues. CDR1 and CDR2 from the germline V gene are SEHNR and FQNEAQ (reference sequence). V dropped 5 bases and J dropped 1; count of bases not matched to a gene: 2.